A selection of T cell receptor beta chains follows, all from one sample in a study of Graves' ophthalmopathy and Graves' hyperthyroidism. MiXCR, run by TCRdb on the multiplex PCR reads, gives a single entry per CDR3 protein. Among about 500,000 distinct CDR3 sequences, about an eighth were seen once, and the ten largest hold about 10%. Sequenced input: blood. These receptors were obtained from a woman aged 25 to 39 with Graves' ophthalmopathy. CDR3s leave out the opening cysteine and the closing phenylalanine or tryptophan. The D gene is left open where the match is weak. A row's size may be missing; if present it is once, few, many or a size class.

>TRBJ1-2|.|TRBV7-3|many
ASIHLRGSSNYGYT
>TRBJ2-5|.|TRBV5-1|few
ASSSGIRQTGETQY
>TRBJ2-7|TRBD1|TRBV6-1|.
ASRDRATYEQY
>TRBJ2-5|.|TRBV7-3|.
ASSFGMRETQY
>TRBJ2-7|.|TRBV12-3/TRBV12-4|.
ASSPRYNRDEQY
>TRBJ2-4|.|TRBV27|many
ASSLAVRDIQY
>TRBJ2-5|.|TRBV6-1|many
ASTFKETQY
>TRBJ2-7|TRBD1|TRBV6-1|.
ASKNLDRGHEQY
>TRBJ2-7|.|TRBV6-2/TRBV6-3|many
ASSYAAVSYEQY
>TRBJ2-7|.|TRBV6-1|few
ASSQTRGEQY
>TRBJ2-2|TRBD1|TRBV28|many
ASSDRGGTGELF